The next 2 T cell receptor beta chains were all read from a single sample in a study of cytomegalovirus exposure and HLA in healthy donors. PCR involved 60 Vbeta and 13 Jbeta primers. The assay was immunoSEQ multiplex PCR, and TCRdb's table has in-frame clones only and misses some. Of some 150,000 clones in the sample, roughly 79% were seen once. Input material: PBMCs. These receptors all stem from a woman in her forties or fifties in good health and CMV-seronegative.

CDR3 coding DNA: TGTGCCAGCAGCTTAGGTGGACATTCATCTTTTCAGAACGAGCAGTACTTC. Encoded protein: CASSLGGHSSFQNEQYF. J is TRBJ2-7 and V is TRBV11-3; D is possibly TRBD1 (5 bases). The germline V and J ends were trimmed by 1 base and 5 bases, with 21 bases remaining between them. Germline CDR1 and CDR2: SGHNT and YENEEA. The CDR3 loop spans 17 amino acids.

This clone was found a few times. This chain uses TRBV30 with TRBJ1-1, with D possibly TRBD1 on 6 matching bases. V lost 3 bases and J 11 bases, leaving 13 bases between the germline ends. Germline V gene lookup returns CDR1 GTSNPN and CDR2 SVGIG (reference sequence). CDR3 length equals 11 residues. CDR3 sequence (DNA): TGTGCCTGGAGGAGGGGAGGGGGGGCTTTCTTT. Its translation is CAWRRGGGAFF.